One sample yielded the 10 T cell receptor beta chains listed below, sequenced in a study of early T cells in non-severe SARS-CoV-2 infection. TCRdb re-called the 5' RACE reads with MiXCR, one entry per CDR3 protein. This table has approximately 71,000 distinct CDR3 sequences, roughly 11% appearing once. Sequencing input: whole blood. The receptors were gathered from an adult who was a healthcare worker with PCR-confirmed SARS-CoV-2 infection or an uninfected control (not recorded which).

The rearrangement links TRBV27 to TRBJ2-3; no clear D gene. The V gene lost 0 bases and the J gene lost 6 bases, with 7 bases spanning the gap. CDR3 length equals 13 residues. Germline CDR1 and CDR2: MNHEY and SMNVEV (reference sequence). CDR3: CASSLSVRDTQYF. CDR3 DNA: TGTGCCAGCAGTTTATCGGTTCGGGATACGCAGTATTTT.

This clonotype was seen only a few times. The rearrangement joins TRBV7-9 to TRBJ1-2, with 8 positions matching TRBD1. With 4 bases clipped from V and 3 bases from J, the junction kept 4 bases outside the gene matches. This CDR3 comprises 14 residues. CDR1 SEHNR and CDR2 FQNEAQ come from the germline V gene (reference sequence). The CDR3 protein is CASSSDRVDYGYTF. In nucleotides, the CDR3 is TGTGCCAGCAGCTCGGACAGGGTAGACTATGGCTACACCTTC.

V gene TRBV19 combines with J gene TRBJ1-2, with TRBD1 identical over 8 bases. Germline-derived CDR1 and CDR2 are LNHDA and SQIVND (reference sequence). The CDR3 loop spans 14 amino acids. The V segment lost 10 bases and the J segment 4 bases; nucleotides outside the gene matches: 11. The CDR3 nucleotides read TGTGCCATTTACAAAGGACAGGGACTCTATGGCTACACCTTC. Translation: CAIYKGQGLYGYTF.

V and J are TRBV14 and TRBJ2-7; a possible D gene is TRBD1 (6 bases). V shed 1 base and J shed 7 bases, with 14 bases lying between them. The CDR3 is made up of 14 amino acids. CDR1 and CDR2 from the germline V gene are SGHDN and FVKESK. CDR3 sequence (DNA): TGTGCCAGCAGCCAAGGTACAGGGACGGAGGAGCAGTACTTC. Its translation: CASSQGTGTEEQYF.

The table lists this clonotype with a few counts. The rearrangement links TRBV7-9 to TRBJ2-2; TRBD2 aligns across 7 bases. J was trimmed by 5 bases and V by 5 bases; bases with no gene match: 8. Germline V gene lookup returns CDR1 SEHNR and CDR2 FQNEAQ (reference sequence). The CDR3 extends over 15 amino acids. CDR3 sequence (DNA): TGTGCCAGCAGCACAGCGGGGCGGGGGACCGGGGAGCTGTTTTTT. This encodes CASSTAGRGTGELFF.

Only a few counts were recorded for this clonotype. V usage is TRBV28 and J usage is TRBJ2-3, with TRBD1 identical over 7 bases. Germline-derived CDR1 and CDR2 are MDHEN and SYDVKM. The CDR3 length is 13 residues. V shed 3 bases, J shed 7 bases, and the junction held 4 bases outside the gene matches. This CDR3 is CASSLGQPHTQYF. In DNA form, the CDR3 reads TGTGCCAGCAGTTTGGGACAGCCCCATACGCAGTATTTT.

This clonotype was picked up a small number of times. V is TRBV6-1 and J is TRBJ2-5, with a weak D call TRBD2 (5 bases). The germline CDR1 and CDR2 sequences are MNHNS and SASEGT. The CDR3 sequence is 14 residues long. V was trimmed by 2 bases and J by 4 bases, leaving 11 bases between them. CDR3 nucleotide sequence: TGTGCCAGCAGTGAAATAGACTACCTAGAGACCCAGTACTTC. Protein product: CASSEIDYLETQYF.

This chain connects TRBV28 to TRBJ2-7; 10 bases align to TRBD1. CDR1 and CDR2 (germline): MDHEN, SYDVKM. The CDR3 totals 14 residues. The V gene end was trimmed by 6 bases and the J gene end by 3 bases; junction bases not matched to a gene: 5. CDR3 sequence reads: CASSRQGASYEQYF. The CDR3 nucleotides are TGTGCCAGCAGCAGACAGGGGGCTAGCTACGAGCAGTACTTC.

The chain joins TRBV12-3 or TRBV12-4 to TRBJ1-5; a possible D gene is TRBD1 (6 bases). This CDR3 is built from 13 residues. V dropped 3 bases and J dropped 7 bases, with 10 bases sitting between them. In DNA, the CDR3 is TGTGCCAGCAGTTTGACAGGAGGCCAGCCCCAGCATTTT. This gives the protein CASSLTGGQPQHF.

This sequence joins TRBV7-6 and TRBJ2-5; D not certain. CDR3 length: 14 residues. Germline assignment: CDR1 SGHVS and CDR2 FNYEAQ. V lost 1 base and J 5 bases, leaving 11 bases between the germline ends. The DNA for the CDR3 is TGTGCCAGCAGCTTAGAGATTGTCGGGGAGACCCAGTACTTC. It specifies CASSLEIVGETQYF. The variable domain in full, with the rest retrieved from reference TRBV7-6 and TRBJ2-5, is GAGVSQSPRYKVTKRGQDVALRCDPISGHVSLYWYRQALGQGPEFLTYFNYEAQQDKSGLPNDRFSAERPEGSISTLTIQRTEQRDSAMYRCASSLEIVGETQYFGPGTRLLVL.